These 14 T cell receptor beta chains share one sample of origin, sequenced in a study of tumor-infiltrating lymphocytes in primary liver carcinoma. The investigators made TCR beta cDNA from approximately 0.5 ug total RNA, using a constant-region primer. Libraries for TCR beta were built through three nested multiplex PCR rounds, which together made up a slightly modified ARM-PCR procedure. Forward primers for TRBV1-TRBV30 and a C-beta reverse primer served the first two PCR rounds, at roughly 10 cycles each. TCRdb re-called the multiplex PCR reads with MiXCR, one entry per CDR3 protein. The sample carries around 210,000 distinct CDR3 sequences, roughly two thirds recorded once. Germline DNA was also extracted, with blood RNA taken from unsorted whole blood. The sample was peripheral blood. The source of these receptors is an older woman with primary liver carcinoma and hepatitis B virus infection.

To note about this clonotype: The germline gene is not matched at one end of the junction; a read error may be the cause. The rearrangement uses TRBV6-1 and TRBJ2-1, with D perhaps TRBD2 (6 bases). From germline, CDR1 is MNHNS and CDR2 SASEGT. This CDR3 is built from 14 residues. CDR3 loop: CVSRGDWRGNKQFF. The CDR3 bases are TGTGTCAGCAGAGGGGACTGGCGGGGCAATAAGCAGTTCTTC.

A few counts support this clonotype. This chain links TRBV11-2 with TRBJ1-2; D unresolved. Per germline, CDR1 SGHAT and CDR2 FQNNGV. The CDR3 spans 15 residues. Trimming cost V 0 bases and J 6 bases, with 14 bases left between them. The CDR3 reads CASSLERASGDGYTF. Here the CDR3 DNA reads TGTGCCAGCAGCTTAGAGAGGGCCAGTGGCGATGGCTACACCTTC.

Comments on this clonotype: The junction differs from germline at one of its ends, possibly a read error. Written as DNA, the CDR3 is TGCAGCGAGGGGACGGCTCAAGAGAGCCAGTACTTC. It codes for CSEGTAQESQYF. The rearrangement links TRBV29-1 to TRBJ2-5; TRBD1 or TRBD2 may be the D gene (5 bases each). In germline, CDR1 is SQVTM, CDR2 ANQGSEA. The CDR3 runs to 12 residues.

Ten or more counts support this clonotype. This sequence joins TRBV4-2 and TRBJ2-3; 14 nucleotides line up with TRBD2. The trim removed 4 bases at V and 4 bases at J, leaving 1 base unmatched. CDR3 length: 15 amino acids. Per germline, CDR1 LGHNA and CDR2 YNFKEQ. The CDR3 region is CASSPGLAGADTQYF. CDR3 nucleotide sequence: TGTGCCAGCAGCCCGGGACTAGCGGGAGCAGATACGCAGTATTTT.

Regarding this clonotype: With a much larger clone just one base away, this may be a read error. The chain recombines TRBV29-1 with TRBJ2-5, with D possibly matching TRBD2 (5 bases). Germline CDR1 is SQVTM and CDR2 is ANQGSEA. Trimming took 7 bases from V and 4 from J, leaving 16 bases between them. CDR3 length equals 13 residues. CDR3 amino acids: CSGNGISGETQYF. CDR3 DNA sequence: TGCAGCGGGAACGGGATTTCGGGAGAGACCCAGTACTTC.

The chain is built from TRBV28 and TRBJ2-3, with no clear D. The CDR3 covers 13 residues. CDR1 and CDR2 (germline): MDHEN, SYDVKM. V dropped 5 bases and J dropped 4 bases, with 10 bases sitting between them. CDR3 in DNA: TGTGCCAGCAGTCTCCGCTGGGCAGATACGCAGTATTTT. Translated: CASSLRWADTQYF.

On this clonotype itself: One base away lies a much larger clone, so this may be a sequencing read error. The chain uses TRBV5-5 and TRBJ2-7; 9 bases agree with TRBD1. The CDR3 loop spans 13 amino acids. Germline V gene data show CDR1 as SGHKS and CDR2 as YYEKEE (reference sequence). The CDR3 sequence is CVSSTGTGWRQYF. CDR3 DNA sequence: TGTGTCAGCAGCACCGGGACAGGGTGGCGGCAGTACTTC.

This clonotype occurred many times. The chain couples TRBV6-5 to TRBJ1-1; no clear D gene. This CDR3 region has 16 residues. The germline V and J ends were trimmed by 8 bases and 0 bases, with 19 bases remaining between them. From germline, CDR1 is MNHEY and CDR2 SVGAGI. The CDR3 DNA reads TGTGCCAGCGTGGAAACCGGGCGCTCCATGAACACTGAAGCTTTCTTT. The encoded protein is CASVETGRSMNTEAFF.

In its sample, this clonotype was seen a few times. One junction end does not reproduce the germline sequence, and a read error may be involved. The CDR3 reads CVSSPGPAGGYTF. The CDR3 bases are TGTGTCAGCAGCCCGGGACCCGCTGGGGGCTACACCTTC. The chain employs TRBV7-8 and TRBJ1-2, with a possible D match to TRBD1 (5 bases). The CDR3 runs 13 residues. Germline CDR1 SGHVS, CDR2 FQNEAQ.

J is TRBJ1-5 and V is TRBV18; D is ambiguous. Trimming took 6 bases from V and 6 from J, leaving 12 bases between them. The length of the CDR3 is 13 residues. CDR1 and CDR2 (germline): KGHSH, LQKENI. As DNA, the CDR3 is TGTGCCAGCTCGTCCAATAGAGGTCAGCCCCAGCATTTT. Translating gives CASSSNRGQPQHF.

Comments on this clonotype: This clone may be a read error of a much larger clone one base away. V is TRBV4-1 and J is TRBJ1-2; TRBD1 might be the D (5 bases). The CDR3 contains 15 residues. CDR1 MGHRA and CDR2 YSYEKL come from the germline V gene. CDR3 sequence: CASSQGQGEMNGHTF. The DNA for the CDR3 is TGCGCCAGCAGCCAAGGCCAGGGCGAAATGAATGGCCACACCTTC.

The chain carries TRBV29-1 and TRBJ1-1; D remains unclear. The CDR3 extends over 12 amino acids. V shed 8 bases and J shed 4 bases, with 14 bases lying between them. Germline V gene sequence: CDR1 SQVTM, CDR2 ANQGSEA. The CDR3 here is CSIVASSTEAFF. CDR3 in DNA: TGCAGCATTGTCGCATCTAGCACTGAAGCTTTCTTT.

Turning to this clonotype: One end of the junction varies from germline; a read error may be responsible. The rearrangement joins TRBV28 to TRBJ2-1; 12 bases are a match to TRBD2. The length of the CDR3 is 20 residues. Germline V gives CDR1 MDHEN, CDR2 SYDVKM. The CDR3 sequence: CASSSHGLAGKRISCNEQFF. In DNA form, the CDR3 reads TGTGCCAGCAGTTCCCACGGACTAGCGGGAAAACGAATCTCCTGCAATGAGCAGTTCTTC.

The rearrangement joins TRBV11-2 to TRBJ2-1, with 8 bases identical to TRBD2. CDR3 size: 17 residues. The germline V gene has CDR1 SGHAT and CDR2 FQNNGV. The ends lost 0 bases at V and 13 bases at J; junction bases unmatched: 17. The CDR3 reads CASSLDRGGRFSYEQFF. The DNA of the CDR3 is TGTGCCAGCAGCTTAGATCGGGGGGGACGGTTCTCCTACGAACAGTTCTTC.